The 3 T cell receptor beta chains reported below all come from one sample, sequenced in a study of cytomegalovirus exposure and HLA in healthy donors. With 60 Vbeta and 13 Jbeta primers, the PCR was carried out. Assay: immunoSEQ multiplex PCR; the TCRdb copy retains only in-frame clones and omits some. The sample has roughly 100,000 clones; 63% are singletons. Sequences were obtained from PBMCs. The receptors originated from a human donor in good health.

The J gene is TRBJ2-7, the V gene TRBV29-1; D is unclear. The CDR3 consists of 12 residues. From germline, CDR1 is SQVTM and CDR2 ANQGSEA. The germline V and J ends were trimmed by 6 bases and 4 bases, with 13 bases remaining between them. The CDR3 bases are TGCAGCGTCGCGCCTAGTGGTTACGAGCAGTACTTC. The encoded protein is CSVAPSGYEQYF.

The chain links TRBV2 to TRBJ2-3; TRBD1 agrees at 10 bases. This CDR3 spans 14 amino acids. The V gene's germline CDR1 is SNHLY and CDR2 FYNNEI. V trimming: 6 bases; J trimming: 4 bases; junction bases outside the gene matches: 4. The CDR3 sequence: CASRSGTGADTQYF. The CDR3 coding sequence is TGTGCCAGCAGATCCGGGACAGGGGCAGATACGCAGTATTTT.

This chain links TRBV13 with TRBJ2-7; D perhaps matches TRBD2 (5 bases). Germline V gene data show CDR1 as PRHDT and CDR2 as FYEKMQ (reference sequence). CDR3 size: 12 residues. Trimming removed 5 bases at V and 6 bases at J, with 11 bases between. The chain's CDR3 is CASSPGLGEQYF. The CDR3 nucleotides are TGTGCCAGCAGCCCCGGACTGGGCGAGCAGTACTTC.